This T cell receptor beta chain was sequenced for a study of blood T cells in healthy people across ages (dated by TCRdb to between 2014 and 2016). Regarding the study in general: Template switching captured roughly one uniquely barcoded TCR beta cDNA molecule per two T cells in model experiments. The study measured age-related changes in TCR beta repertoire diversity using deep sequencing normalized with unique cDNA molecular identifiers. The donors were split into four age groups: young (average roughly 15 years), middle-aged (39), aged (approximately 60) and long-lived (over 80). For two donors (one aged 18 to 30 and one aged 80 or older), the study analyzed two additional independent replicas of 1 million unique cDNA reads from the same blood draw. Here is what the overall study found, with its caveats: Bulk unsorted PBMC profiling prevented conclusive comparison of naive and antigen-experienced compartments. Estimates of total diversity based on one million sequenced T cells were regarded as lower bounds and as underestimates. Because donor CMV infection status was unknown, age-related changes in expanded clonotypes were potentially confounded. As age increased, observed TCR beta diversity per million T cells dropped in a roughly linear way, and a significant reduction was already evident by age 40. The percentage of naive T cells measured by flow cytometry correlated strongly with observed TCR beta diversity. Compared with the aged group, more naive CD4+ T cells, fewer expanded clones and increased TCR diversity were shown by the long-lived group, suggesting age selection.

CDR1 SEHNR and CDR2 FQNEAQ were looked up in the germline V gene (reference sequence). The CDR3 holds 15 amino acids from the cysteine to the phenylalanine. The kept DNA is CDR3 alone, 45 bases in frame from the first base. V loses 8 bases, J loses 0 bases, and the germline ends lie 13 bases apart. Library creation used 5' RACE. TCRdb lists the instrument as Illumina HiSeq 2500. A second about 7 to 11 cycle PCR used a sample-barcoded 5' primer and a J-beta primer mix. A template-switch 5' adaptor carrying 12 random nucleotides introduced a unique molecular identifier onto each TCR beta cDNA molecule. Each sample yielded at least 2.5 million CDR3-containing paired-end reads. All of the RNA was converted into first-strand cDNA using the Mint cDNA synthesis kit, with a TRBC-specific oligonucleotide serving as the primer. After uracil-DNA glycosylase treatment, a first 18-cycle PCR used universal primers M1SS and BC2_uni_R on all cDNA. The study's processing was this. Normalization of each sample was performed by random selection of 1 million high-quality reads, each carrying a distinct molecular identifier. Instead of being binned into consensus sequences, reads with shared molecular identifiers were discarded. CDR3 identification, clonotype clustering and error correction used MiTCR with a Q25 quality threshold and the strictest error-elimination algorithm. A nonparametric unseen species model using Euler transformation provided a lower-bound estimate of total TCR beta diversity. TCRdb trimmed public reads at Q25 via fastp, called clones via MiXCR and kept in-frame beta chains. Rows with one shared CDR3 protein collapse into an entry with the most common genes and DNA. Clone size and V and J calls follow TCRdb, not the original study. The sample table holds fewer than 800,000 distinct CDR3 sequences, of which more than 20% were seen once. Of the sample, 9% to 9.5% is held by the ten largest clones.

Systemically healthy Caucasian individuals from Russia, roughly 40 in total and aged about 6 to 100 years, were included as donors. Around 9.9 milliliters of peripheral blood were collected from each donor into EDTA-treated Vacutainer tubes. Ficoll-Paque density-gradient centrifugation was used to isolate PBMCs, with at least 6 million per sample. Trizol reagent was used to extract total RNA from PBMCs, with at least 6 micrograms per sample. For every donor, flow cytometry on a PBMC aliquot measured the percentage of naive CD45RAhigh/CD27high T cells. This clonotype was counted only a few times. Its antigen is unknown. There are no base qualities to consult, and no much larger clone falls within one base. The same data also went into a second study, on T cells of mothers and their children. Reported in the second study: Nine systemically healthy Caucasian individuals served as donors, namely three mothers together with their six children. cDNA synthesis used all of the extracted RNA, with approximately 1.4 ug of RNA in each 15 ul reaction. In the second PCR, the M1S primer introduced both the sample barcodes and 2-4 random nucleotides. Over 8.5 million TCR beta CDR3 reads were obtained for each mother, and around 3 million reads were obtained for each child. Thymic selection similarly shapes TCR recombination output in related and unrelated pairs, with minor effect from inherited differences. Normalized repertoire overlap in related mother-child pairs was always slightly higher than in unrelated mother-child pairs, but the difference was never significant. Persistent microchimeric T cell clones were not detected, at a sensitivity of around 95 clones per million clonotypes. The study used deep NGS to compare TCR beta repertoires of mothers and children, seeking features distinguishing related mother-child pairs from unrelated individuals. On average, the children were approximately 11 +/- 4 years old, while the mothers were 40 +/- 4 years old. After adapters were ligated using NEBNext reagents, the libraries underwent 100+100 nt paired-end sequencing on an Illumina HiSeq 2000. To avoid cross-contamination, the mother libraries and the child libraries were prepared a month apart and sequenced in separate runs. Between 500,000 and 2,000,000 distinct TCR beta clonotypes were identified per donor. Naive TCR beta clonotypes were estimated from low-frequency clonotypes matched to each donor's FACS-determined naive share, without sorting.

This clonotype was sampled from a boy aged 10-17 years in good health. Sequenced material: blood. The chain employs TRBV7-9 and TRBJ1-4; no confident D gene assignment can be made. The CDR3 amino acid sequence is: CASSEPGATNEKLFF. The DNA reads as follows: TGTGCCAGCTCCGAACCCGGTGCAACTAATGAAAAACTGTTTTTT.